What follows are 18 T cell receptor beta chains derived from one specimen sequenced in a study of blood T cells in healthy people across ages. A second PCR of roughly 6 to 12 cycles used a sample-barcoded 5' primer and a J-beta primer mix. Via MiXCR, TCRdb re-called the 5' RACE reads, giving one row per CDR3 protein. Of about 1.1 million distinct CDR3 sequences detected, under 40% appear once; the ten largest clones hold over 10%. Sequencing was performed on blood. The receptor source for this set is a young man in good health.

This clonotype has just a few counts. V gene TRBV9 combines with J gene TRBJ2-5, with a tentative D call TRBD2 (6 bases). The germline V gene has CDR1 SGDLS and CDR2 YYNGEE. The length of the CDR3 is 14 residues. V lost 1 base to trimming and J lost 4 bases, with 11 bases between them. CDR3 in DNA: TGTGCCAGCAGCGTATCGGGACTTCCAGAGACCCAGTACTTC. Its protein is CASSVSGLPETQYF.

The chain joins TRBV6-2 or TRBV6-3 to TRBJ2-2, with 8 bases lining up with TRBD1. Germline V gives CDR1 MNHEY, CDR2 SVGEGT. The CDR3 totals 13 residues. V lost 8 bases, J lost 6 bases, and 5 bases stayed unmatched. This chain's CDR3 is CASQGQEAGELFF. In DNA, the CDR3 is TGTGCCAGCCAGGGACAGGAGGCCGGGGAGCTGTTTTTT.

This clonotype was counted ten times or more. V and J are TRBV20-1 and TRBJ2-1; D is unresolved. The CDR3 has 10 amino acids. Germline lookup yields CDR1 DFQATT and CDR2 SNEGSKA (reference sequence). V lost 7 bases and J lost 4, with 5 bases in between. The CDR3 DNA sequence: TGCAGTGGGGCATACAATGAGCAGTTCTTC. It specifies CSGAYNEQFF.

This clonotype has only a few counts. The chain combines TRBV12-3 or TRBV12-4 with TRBJ1-1; D call uncertain. Deletions cut 5 bases from V and 0 bases from J, with 10 bases between. CDR3 length equals 14 residues. CDR3 nucleotides: TGTGCCAGCAGTCAACCCGGGATGAACACTGAAGCTTTCTTT. Its translation is CASSQPGMNTEAFF.

Here the CDR3 reads CSVATGVGYGYTF. The CDR3 nucleotides read TGCAGCGTTGCGACAGGGGTAGGGTATGGCTACACCTTC. The V call is TRBV29-1, the J call TRBJ1-2; 8 bases align to TRBD1. CDR1 SQVTM and CDR2 ANQGSEA come from the germline V gene. There are 13 residues in the CDR3. The V and J ends lost 4 bases and 5 bases, in that order; junction bases with no gene match: 6.

The chain combines TRBV28 with TRBJ2-7; no definite D call. The length of the CDR3 is 15 residues. V dropped 6 bases and J dropped 7 bases, with 22 bases sitting between them. Germline values: CDR1 MDHEN, CDR2 SYDVKM. CDR3: CASSQIRDNDNEQYF. The CDR3 nucleotides are TGTGCCAGCAGCCAGATTAGAGACAACGACAATGAGCAGTACTTC.

The V gene is TRBV28, the J gene TRBJ1-1, with D unclear. Germline-derived CDR1 and CDR2 are MDHEN and SYDVKM. Trimming removed 8 bases from V and 6 bases from J, with 22 bases in between. The CDR3 contains 15 residues. The CDR3 bases are TGTGCCAGCCACACCACAGACGAGGCTGCTTCTGAAGCTTTCTTT. Translating it yields CASHTTDEAASEAFF.

The CDR3 coding sequence is TGTGCCAGCAGCAACCGGGGTGTGGATGCCGGGGAGCTGTTTTTT. Amino acids: CASSNRGVDAGELFF. The chain uses TRBV5-5 and TRBJ2-2; TRBD2 might be the D (5 bases). Germline values: CDR1 SGHKS, CDR2 YYEKEE (reference sequence). CDR3 length: 15 residues. The V gene lost 4 bases and the J gene lost 6 bases, with 16 bases spanning the gap.

The sample holds a few counts of this clonotype. CDR3 sequence (DNA): TGTGCCAGCAGTTTATCGAGGGCAGGGAGGAACATTCAGTACTTC. Protein sequence: CASSLSRAGRNIQYF. This rearrangement joins TRBV27 to TRBJ2-4, with D perhaps TRBD2 (6 bases). Trimming took off 0 bases at V and 7 bases at J, with 13 bases between the two ends. CDR3 size: 15 residues. Looked up from germline, CDR1 is MNHEY and CDR2 is SMNVEV (reference sequence).

Many counts were recorded for this clonotype. The CDR3 spells CASGGTSRNEQFF. DNA of the CDR3: TGTGCTAGTGGCGGGACTAGTCGCAATGAGCAGTTCTTC. This chain connects TRBV12-5 to TRBJ2-1, with 8 bases identical to TRBD2. Germline CDR1 LGHNT, CDR2 FRNRAP. V was clipped by 6 bases and J by 6 bases; unmatched bases: 4. The CDR3 loop spans 13 amino acids.

A remark on this clonotype: This could be a read error, since a much larger clone is one nucleotide away. The chain uses TRBV20-1 and TRBJ2-5, with 8 positions matching TRBD1. Trimming at V came to 5 bases and at J to 11 bases, leaving 7 bases not matched to a gene. CDR3 size: 11 residues. Germline-derived CDR1 and CDR2 are DFQATT and SNEGSKA (reference sequence). The CDR3 region is CSAPTNRGQYF. The CDR3 DNA follows: TGCAGTGCTCCGACCAACAGGGGGCAGTACTTC.

The rearrangement uses TRBV6-5 and TRBJ1-4, with D uncertain. Between the trimmed V and J ends, which lost 4 bases and 11 bases, there was a span of 11 bases. CDR1 MNHEY and CDR2 SVGAGI come from the germline V gene. There are 12 residues in the CDR3. CDR3 nucleotide sequence: TGTGCCAGCAGTTTCCAGTTGGGCAAACTGTTTTTT. Protein: CASSFQLGKLFF.

The chain employs TRBV6-2 or TRBV6-3 and TRBJ2-1; 8 positions match TRBD2. With the DNA end fitting TRBJ2-7 better, the J assignment may be wrong. This CDR3 region has 19 residues. Germline values: CDR1 MNHEY, CDR2 SVGEGT. The CDR3 DNA reads as TGTGCCAGCAGTCACCTTCTGGGCGGGGGGCCTAAAAACGGCAATGAGCAGTACTTC. Amino acids: CASSHLLGGGPKNGNEQYF.

The chain uses TRBV4-1 and TRBJ1-6, with D unclear. This CDR3 is 15 amino acids long. Germline V gives CDR1 MGHRA, CDR2 YSYEKL. V was clipped by 1 base and J by 5 bases, with 9 bases between them. For the CDR3, the DNA is TGCGCCAGCAGCCAAGTACAGCTTGATAATTCACCCCTCCACTTT. This translates into CASSQVQLDNSPLHF.

About this clonotype: Compared with germline, one end of the junction differs, possibly owing to a read error. The chain joins TRBV11-3 to TRBJ2-5; tentative D call: TRBD1 (5 bases). The J call is in doubt because the DNA end fits TRBJ2-7 better. Germline V gives CDR1 SGHNT, CDR2 YENEEA. The CDR3 runs 13 residues. CDR3 in amino acids: CAGSPGIPYEQYF. The CDR3 coding sequence is TGTGCCGGCAGCCCAGGGATTCCCTACGAGCAGTACTTC.

This clonotype was counted only a few times. At one boundary the junction diverges from the germline segment, which might be a read error. V is TRBV20-1 and J is TRBJ2-4; no definite D call. The germline V gene encodes CDR1 DFQATT and CDR2 SNEGSKA (reference sequence). CDR3 length equals 13 residues. The CDR3 region is CSASPWDGGEQYF. The CDR3 nucleotides are TGCAGTGCTAGCCCCTGGGATGGCGGCGAGCAGTACTTT.

This chain uses TRBV29-1 with TRBJ1-4, with D perhaps matching TRBD1 (6 bases). The germline V and J ends were trimmed by 6 bases and 4 bases, with 9 bases remaining between them. The CDR3 spans 12 residues. The germline V gene encodes CDR1 SQVTM and CDR2 ANQGSEA. In DNA, the CDR3 is TGCAGCGTAGGGGGGTTTAATGAAAAACTGTTTTTT. It yields the protein CSVGGFNEKLFF.

This clonotype was observed at least ten times. V is TRBV9 and J is TRBJ2-7, with D perhaps matching TRBD2 (5 bases). Germline V lookup: CDR1 SGDLS, CDR2 YYNGEE. Trimming cost V 4 bases and J 0 bases, with 14 bases left between them. This CDR3 region has 15 residues. This CDR3 reads CASSPSMGSSYEQYF. CDR3 in DNA: TGTGCCAGCAGCCCTAGCATGGGGAGCTCCTACGAGCAGTACTTC.